The rows below give T cell receptor beta chains drawn from one sample of a study of regulatory T cells in long-lasting Graves disease. TCRdb independently ran MiXCR on the multiplex PCR reads; one entry per CDR3 protein. The sample yields around 400,000 distinct CDR3 sequences, around 15% seen once. This specimen was peripheral blood mononuclear cells (PBMCs), taken at new diagnosis, from a patient treated with antithyroid drugs. The receptors come from a female donor with Graves disease. Both conserved end residues are part of each CDR3. D genes are given only for firm matches. Rows may omit the clone size; those that give it use once, few, many or a size class.

cdr3_nt	cdr3_aa	v_call	j_call	clone_size	d_call
TGTGCCAGCAGCACCGGGACAGAGGCCTACAATGAGCAGTTCTTC	CASSTGTEAYNEQFF	TRBV5-4	TRBJ2-1	few	TRBD1
TGTGCCAGCAGCGTAGGTGCTAGCGGGAGAGGCGAGACCCAGTACTTC	CASSVGASGRGETQYF	TRBV9	TRBJ2-5	many	TRBD2
TGTGCCAGCAGTCAACTAGCGGATAGCACAGATACGCAGTATTTT	CASSQLADSTDTQYF	TRBV12-3/TRBV12-4	TRBJ2-3	many	TRBD2
TGTGCCATCAGTGCGACGGGGACCGGGGAGCTGTTTTTT	CAISATGTGELFF	TRBV10-3	TRBJ2-2	many	-
TGTGCCAGCAGCTTATCCGGGGAAACCTACGAGCAGTACTTC	CASSLSGETYEQYF	TRBV7-8	TRBJ2-7	-	-
TGTGCCAGCAGCCCCACAACAGGGCCGGCCGAGCAGTACTTC	CASSPTTGPAEQYF	TRBV12-3/TRBV12-4	TRBJ2-7	-	-
TGTGCCAGCAGCTTCCGACAGGGGCTGGGAGAGACCCAGTACTTC	CASSFRQGLGETQYF	TRBV7-2	TRBJ2-5	-	TRBD1
TGTGCCTGGGGGGACAGGTATACTGAAGCTTTCTTT	CAWGDRYTEAFF	TRBV30	TRBJ1-1	many	TRBD1
TGTGCCAGCAGCGATACACAGGTGGACTACGAGCAGTACTTC	CASSDTQVDYEQYF	TRBV2	TRBJ2-7	-	-
TGTGCCAGTAGTATAACGAACACTGAAGCTTTCTTT	CASSITNTEAFF	TRBV19	TRBJ1-1	many	-
TGCAGTGCTAGAGTGCTCCTAACGGGTAGCCAAGAGACCCAGTACTTC	CSARVLLTGSQETQYF	TRBV20-1	TRBJ2-5	-	-
TGCGCCAGCAGCTTTGAGGGGGCAGCCACCTATGGCTACACCTTC	CASSFEGAATYGYTF	TRBV5-1	TRBJ1-2	-	TRBD1
TGTGCCAGCTCACTCGCGCCACGACCGGATGGTGAGCAGTTCTTC	CASSLAPRPDGEQFF	TRBV18	TRBJ2-1	many	-
TGTGCCAGCACAGGGGCCCCACTCTATGGCTACACCTTC	CASTGAPLYGYTF	TRBV27	TRBJ1-2	many	-
TGTGCCACCCCCCTGGAGGGCCTGCTGAACACTGAAGCTTTCTTT	CATPLEGLLNTEAFF	TRBV7-9	TRBJ1-1	-	-
TGCGCCAGCAGCCAAGATCATTTCCGGAGGGCAAGGGGAGCCAAAGGAAACACCATATATTTT	CASSQDHFRRARGAKGNTIYF	TRBV4-1	TRBJ1-3	-	-
TGTGCCAGCAGAGGCGGTTCGAACACCGGGGAGCTGTTTTTT	CASRGGSNTGELFF	TRBV2	TRBJ2-2	many	-
TGTGCCAGCAGTTTCGGGGACAGGGCTAACACTGAAGCTTTCTTT	CASSFGDRANTEAFF	TRBV28	TRBJ1-1	-	TRBD1
TGCGCCATCCATCTCCGGGAGAATGGATACGAGCAGTACTTC	CAIHLRENGYEQYF	TRBV10-1	TRBJ2-7	many	-
TGTGCCAGCAGCTTAATTCAGGGGGTCGGTCAGCCCCAGCATTTT	CASSLIQGVGQPQHF	TRBV5-5	TRBJ1-5	many	TRBD1
TGTGCCAGCAGTCCTGACGAGGGGGATTTTAATGAAAAACTGTTTTTT	CASSPDEGDFNEKLFF	TRBV2	TRBJ1-4	many	-
TGTGCCACCAGTGGGCACGGTAGCAATCAGCCCCAGCATTTT	CATSGHGSNQPQHF	TRBV24-1	TRBJ1-5	many	-
TGTGCCAGCAGTTACGGGACTAGCTCCTACGAGCAGTACTTC	CASSYGTSSYEQYF	TRBV6-5	TRBJ2-7	many	TRBD2
TGTGCCAGCAGCTTAGCGGGAGAATCCTACGAGCAGTACTTC	CASSLAGESYEQYF	TRBV7-2	TRBJ2-7	many	-
TGTGCCAGTAGTACAGTCTCGGGAGGACCCGGGGAGCTGTTTTTT	CASSTVSGGPGELFF	TRBV19	TRBJ2-2	-	TRBD2
TGTGCCAGCAGTAAACTCTACGAGCAGTACTTC	CASSKLYEQYF	TRBV11-2	TRBJ2-7	many	-
TGTGCCAGCAGGCCCGGGACATCTAAGAGGGCCCTCCACTTT	CASRPGTSKRALHF	TRBV6-1	TRBJ1-6	-	-
TGCAGTGCTAGTCTCCAGCGGGGGGCAGATACGCAGTATTTT	CSASLQRGADTQYF	TRBV20-1	TRBJ2-3	many	TRBD2
TGCGGCGCCGGGACACCTGGAAACACCATATATTTT	CGAGTPGNTIYF	TRBV20-1	TRBJ1-3	many	-
TGTGCCAGCAGCTTAGCTATAACGGGGAGCACTGAAGCTTTCTTT	CASSLAITGSTEAFF	TRBV11-1	TRBJ1-1	many	-
TGTGCCTGGACCTTGTACAATGAGCAGTTCTTC	CAWTLYNEQFF	TRBV30	TRBJ2-1	many	-
TGCAGTGCTAGAGGGGGCCTGGGCACTGAAGCTTTCTTT	CSARGGLGTEAFF	TRBV20-1	TRBJ1-1	-	-
TGTGCCAGCAGCTGGGGAGACAATCAGCCCCGGCATTTT	CASSWGDNQPRHF	TRBV6-1	TRBJ1-5	-	-
TGCAGTGCGCCCAAAGGTGACAGTCAAGAGACCCAGTACTTC	CSAPKGDSQETQYF	TRBV20-1	TRBJ2-5	many	-
TGTGCCAGCAAGGGGGGTTCCTACGAGCAGTACTTC	CASKGGSYEQYF	TRBV28	TRBJ2-7	many	-
TGTGCCAGCAGTTTTCCAGGGGATTACGAGCAGTACTTC	CASSFPGDYEQYF	TRBV12-3/TRBV12-4	TRBJ2-7	many	-
TGTGCCAGCAGCCAAGGGGACAGCACTAGCACAGATACGCAGTATTTT	CASSQGDSTSTDTQYF	TRBV14	TRBJ2-3	-	TRBD1
TGCGCCAGCAGCGGAGGTGTAACGGGCACTGAAGCTTTCTTT	CASSGGVTGTEAFF	TRBV5-1	TRBJ1-1	many	-
TGTGCCAGTAGTATCGCAGGGGTAAAGGCTTCACCCCTCCACTTT	CASSIAGVKASPLHF	TRBV19	TRBJ1-6	-	-
TGTGCCAGCAGCCCTTCGGACGGAACCCACGAGCAGTACTTC	CASSPSDGTHEQYF	TRBV5-6	TRBJ2-7	-	-
TGCGCCAGCACCCCCCGCTCACGGATGAACACTGAAGCTTTCTTT	CASTPRSRMNTEAFF	TRBV5-1	TRBJ1-1	-	-
TGTGCCAGCTCACCAGGGGAGGTCCAGCCCCAGCATTTT	CASSPGEVQPQHF	TRBV18	TRBJ1-5	many	-
TGTGCCAGCAGTCGCGCCCGGGGGTACATTCAGTACTTC	CASSRARGYIQYF	TRBV6-1	TRBJ2-4	-	-
TGTGCCAGTAGCGGGACCCGAGAGACCCAGTACTTC	CASSGTRETQYF	TRBV3-1	TRBJ2-5	many	TRBD2
TGTGCCAGCAGATGGAGGGGAGGTGGGGATGAGCAGCTCTTC	CASRWRGGGDEQLF	TRBV6-2/TRBV6-3	TRBJ2-1	-	-
TGTGCCAGCAGTCGGGGACCTTACTACGAGCAGTACTTC	CASSRGPYYEQYF	TRBV27	TRBJ2-7	many	-
TGTGCCAGCAGCCAAAGCCCCGGGGAGCTGTTTTTT	CASSQSPGELFF	TRBV14	TRBJ2-2	many	-
TGCAGCGGGACGGGTGGGGTCTCCTACAATGAGCAGTTCTTC	CSGTGGVSYNEQFF	TRBV29-1	TRBJ2-1	-	-
TGTGCCACCAGTGATGGGCAGGTTCGCAATCAGCCCCAGCATTTT	CATSDGQVRNQPQHF	TRBV24-1	TRBJ1-5	-	-
TGCGCCAGCAGCTTGCCAGAAATGAACACTGAAGCTTTCTTT	CASSLPEMNTEAFF	TRBV5-1	TRBJ1-1	many	-
TGTGCCAGTAGGGGCGGGAGGACCACTGAAGCTTTCTTT	CASRGGRTTEAFF	TRBV19	TRBJ1-1	once	-
TGTGCCAGCAGCTTAGATGCTAGCGGACCCACAGATACGCAGTATTTT	CASSLDASGPTDTQYF	TRBV7-9	TRBJ2-3	few	TRBD2